This TCR beta chain was sequenced in a study of graft-versus-host responses after intestinal transplantation. Study-level information: Each of the recipients got a multivisceral, liver-intestinal, or isolated intestinal transplant. Induction using anti-thymocyte globulin, followed by tacrolimus and steroids for about 3 years, was given to all recipients.

Points on this clone: Its antigen is as yet unknown.

Lymphocytes from graft epithelium and lamina propria were isolated. Produced via immunoSEQ multiplex PCR; TCRdb's table is partial and in-frame only. The sample lists under 75,000 clones; roughly 89% were seen once. J was trimmed by 4 bases and V by 1 base; bases with no gene match: 11. The CDR3 is 18 amino acids. The germline V gene has CDR1 MGHRA and CDR2 YSYEKL. Notes on the study in general: High graft-versus-host to host-versus-graft clonal ratios were found in allografts of patients who had graft-donor T cell macrochimerism. Declining HvG levels early post-transplant were linked to peak circulating GvH clone levels.

The genes are TRBV4-1 and TRBJ2-7; 12 bases are shared with TRBD2. The sequences come from ileum tissue, collected around 350 days after transplant. The receptor was isolated from a human patient who received an intestinal transplant, so some T cells may come from the graft donor. CDR3 sequence reads: CASSQVRTSGRPAYEQYF. DNA for the CDR3: TGCGCCAGCAGCCAAGTCCGCACTAGCGGGAGGCCGGCGTACGAGCAGTACTTC.